The entry below gives a single T cell receptor (beta chain) sequence along with its context. Its cognate antigen is unknown. The germline V gene has CDR1 GTSNPN and CDR2 SVGIG (reference sequence). The CDR3 is 11 residues long. V lost 2 bases, J lost 10 bases, and 11 bases lay in between. The data belong to a study of shared clonotypes between healthy human individuals. Overall study: CD8 memory received one plate per donor, CD8 naive two, CD4 memory three and CD4 naive three. Study conclusions and caveats: How much donors shared clonotypes was expected to be affected by sequencing depth.

Each subset's genomic DNA was split evenly across several immunoSEQ plates. The assay was immunoSEQ multiplex PCR, and TCRdb's table has in-frame clones only and misses some. The data show over a million clones, around 82% seen once. The receptor was derived from a man between 18 and 35 years old in good health. Some clones in this sample may be carry-over from other donors' samples. The chain carries TRBV30 and TRBJ1-2; D is unclear. The specimen was memory CD4+ T cells from PBMCs. Subset in this sample: CD45RA-negative fraction. CDR3 nucleotide sequence: TGTGCCTGGAGTTCTCACGCGGACTACACCTTC. This sequence encodes CAWSSHADYTF.